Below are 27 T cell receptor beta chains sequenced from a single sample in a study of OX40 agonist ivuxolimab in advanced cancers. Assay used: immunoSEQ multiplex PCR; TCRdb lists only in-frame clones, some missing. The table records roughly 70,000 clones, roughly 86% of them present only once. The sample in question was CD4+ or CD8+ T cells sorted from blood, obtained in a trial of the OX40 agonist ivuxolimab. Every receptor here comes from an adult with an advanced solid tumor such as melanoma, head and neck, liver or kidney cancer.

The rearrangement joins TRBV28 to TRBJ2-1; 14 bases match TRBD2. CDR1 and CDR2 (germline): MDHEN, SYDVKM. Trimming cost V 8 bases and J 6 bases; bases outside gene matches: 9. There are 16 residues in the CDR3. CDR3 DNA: TGTGCCAGCCGAACGGGGGGACTAGCGGGAGTCAATGAGCAGTTCTTC. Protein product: CASRTGGLAGVNEQFF.

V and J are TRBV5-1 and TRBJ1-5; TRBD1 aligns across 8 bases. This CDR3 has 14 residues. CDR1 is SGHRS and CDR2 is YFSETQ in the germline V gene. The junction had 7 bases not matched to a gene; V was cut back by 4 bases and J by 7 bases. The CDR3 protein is CASSQTGEEQPQHF. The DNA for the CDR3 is TGCGCCAGCAGCCAGACAGGGGAGGAACAGCCCCAGCATTTT.

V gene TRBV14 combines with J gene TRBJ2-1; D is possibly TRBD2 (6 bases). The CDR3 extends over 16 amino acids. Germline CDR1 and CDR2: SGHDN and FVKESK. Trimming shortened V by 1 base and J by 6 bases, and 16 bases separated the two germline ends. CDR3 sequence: CASSQAMGLSFNEQFF. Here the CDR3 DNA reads TGTGCCAGCAGCCAAGCCATGGGACTTTCATTCAATGAGCAGTTCTTC.

CDR3 loop: CASSSGTGTWEQFF. The CDR3 region has the DNA TGCGCCAGCAGTTCCGGGACGGGCACCTGGGAGCAGTTCTTC. This chain uses TRBV5-1 with TRBJ2-1; either TRBD1 or TRBD2 may fit D (5 bases each). Germline V gene data show CDR1 as SGHRS and CDR2 as YFSETQ. The CDR3 spans 14 residues. The V gene lost 5 bases and the J gene lost 10 bases, with 19 bases spanning the gap.

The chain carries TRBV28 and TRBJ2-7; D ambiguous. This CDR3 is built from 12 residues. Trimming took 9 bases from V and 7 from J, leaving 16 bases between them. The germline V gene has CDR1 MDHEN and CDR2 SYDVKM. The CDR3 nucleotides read TGTGCCAGTAGGGATGGGGTAAGGGAGCAGTACTTC. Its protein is CASRDGVREQYF.

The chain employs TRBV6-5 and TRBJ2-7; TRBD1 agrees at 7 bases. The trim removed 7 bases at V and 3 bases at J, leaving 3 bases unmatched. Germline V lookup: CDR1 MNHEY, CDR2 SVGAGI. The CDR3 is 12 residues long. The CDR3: CASTGTDYEQYF. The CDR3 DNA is TGTGCCAGCACCGGGACAGACTACGAGCAGTACTTC.

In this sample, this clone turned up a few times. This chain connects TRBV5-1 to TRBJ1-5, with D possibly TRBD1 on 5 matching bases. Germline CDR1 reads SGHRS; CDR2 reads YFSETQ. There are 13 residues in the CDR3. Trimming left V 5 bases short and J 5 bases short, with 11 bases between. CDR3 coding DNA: TGCGCCAGCAGTGGGGGTGACGATCAGCCCCAGCATTTT. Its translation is CASSGGDDQPQHF.

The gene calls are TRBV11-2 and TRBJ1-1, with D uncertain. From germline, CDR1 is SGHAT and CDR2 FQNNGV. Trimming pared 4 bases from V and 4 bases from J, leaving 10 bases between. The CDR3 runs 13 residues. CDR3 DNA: TGTGCCAGCAGCTCGAATCGGGGCACTGAAGCTTTCTTT. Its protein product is CASSSNRGTEAFF. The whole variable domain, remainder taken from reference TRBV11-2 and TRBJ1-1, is EAGVAQSPRYKIIEKRQSVAFWCNPISGHATLYWYQQILGQGPKLLIQFQNNGVVDDSQLPKDRFSAERLKGVDSTLKIQPAKLEDSAVYLCASSSNRGTEAFFGQGTRLTVV.

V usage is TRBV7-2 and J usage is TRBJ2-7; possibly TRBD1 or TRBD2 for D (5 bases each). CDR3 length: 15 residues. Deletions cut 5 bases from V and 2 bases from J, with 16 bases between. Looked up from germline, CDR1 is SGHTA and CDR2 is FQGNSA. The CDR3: CASSQTRDPPYEQYF. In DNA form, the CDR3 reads TGTGCCAGCAGCCAGACCCGGGACCCACCCTACGAGCAGTACTTC.

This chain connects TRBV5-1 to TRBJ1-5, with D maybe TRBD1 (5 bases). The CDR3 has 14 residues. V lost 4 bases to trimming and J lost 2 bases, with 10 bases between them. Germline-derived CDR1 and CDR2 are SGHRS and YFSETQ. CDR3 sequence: CASSKGTGNQPQHF. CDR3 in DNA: TGCGCCAGCAGCAAAGGGACGGGCAATCAGCCCCAGCATTTT.

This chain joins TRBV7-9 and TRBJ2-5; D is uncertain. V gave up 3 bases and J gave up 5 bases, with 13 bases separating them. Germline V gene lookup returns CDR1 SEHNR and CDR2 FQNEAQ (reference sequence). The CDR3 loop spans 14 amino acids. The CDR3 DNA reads TGTGCCAGCAGCTTTAACGGCCTGAGGGAGACCCAGTACTTC. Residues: CASSFNGLRETQYF.

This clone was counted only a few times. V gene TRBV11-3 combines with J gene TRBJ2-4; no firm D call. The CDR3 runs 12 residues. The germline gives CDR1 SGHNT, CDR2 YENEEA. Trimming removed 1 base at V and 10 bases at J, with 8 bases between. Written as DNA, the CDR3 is TGTGCCAGCAGCTTAGCGGACGGAATTCAGTACTTC. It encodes CASSLADGIQYF.

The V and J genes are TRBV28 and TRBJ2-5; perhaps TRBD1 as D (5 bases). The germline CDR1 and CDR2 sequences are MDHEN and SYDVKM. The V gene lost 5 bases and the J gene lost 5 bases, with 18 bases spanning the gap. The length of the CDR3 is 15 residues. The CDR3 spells CASSPYFQGGETQYF. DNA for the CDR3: TGTGCCAGCAGTCCGTACTTTCAGGGTGGTGAGACCCAGTACTTC.

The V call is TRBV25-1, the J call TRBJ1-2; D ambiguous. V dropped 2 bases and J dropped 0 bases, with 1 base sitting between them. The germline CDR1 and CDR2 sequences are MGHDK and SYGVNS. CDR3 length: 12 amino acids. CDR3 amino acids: CASSEANYGYTF. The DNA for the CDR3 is TGTGCCAGCAGTGAAGCTAACTATGGCTACACCTTC.

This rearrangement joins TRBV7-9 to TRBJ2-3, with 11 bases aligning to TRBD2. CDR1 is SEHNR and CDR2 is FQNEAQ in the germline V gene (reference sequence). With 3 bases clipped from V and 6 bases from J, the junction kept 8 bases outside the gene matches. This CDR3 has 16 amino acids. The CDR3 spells CASSLTTSGEFDTQYF. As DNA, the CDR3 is TGTGCCAGCAGCTTGACGACTAGCGGGGAGTTTGATACGCAGTATTTT.

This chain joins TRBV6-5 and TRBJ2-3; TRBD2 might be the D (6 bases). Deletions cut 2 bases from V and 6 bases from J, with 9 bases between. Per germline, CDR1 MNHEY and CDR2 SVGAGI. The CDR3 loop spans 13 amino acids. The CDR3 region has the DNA TGTGCCAGCAGTTACCGGAGCGGGGATACGCAGTATTTT. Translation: CASSYRSGDTQYF.

CDR3 nucleotide sequence: TGTGCCAGCTCCATTAGCGGGAACAATGAGCAGTTCTTC. Translating it yields CASSISGNNEQFF. V is TRBV18 and J is TRBJ2-1; 8 bases are shared with TRBD2. In germline, CDR1 is KGHSH, CDR2 LQKENI. With V trimmed by 6 bases and J by 5 bases, 3 bases remained unmatched. The CDR3 covers 13 residues. Looking up the rest from reference TRBV18 and TRBJ2-1 gives the full variable domain: NAGVMQNPRHLVRRRGQEARLRCSPMKGHSHVYWYRQLPEEGLKFMVYLQKENIIDESGMPKERFSAEFPKEGPSILRIQQVVRGDSAAYFCASSISGNNEQFFGPGTRLTVL.

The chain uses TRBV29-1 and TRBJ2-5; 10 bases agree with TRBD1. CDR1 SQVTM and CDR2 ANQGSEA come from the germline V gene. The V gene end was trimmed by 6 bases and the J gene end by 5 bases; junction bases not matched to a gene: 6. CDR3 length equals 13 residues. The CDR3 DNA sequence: TGCAGCGTCAGACAGGGGGCTTTCGAGACCCAGTACTTC. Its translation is CSVRQGAFETQYF. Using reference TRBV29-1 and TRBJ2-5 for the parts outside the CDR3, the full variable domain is SAVISQKPSRDICQRGTSLTIQCQVDSQVTMMFWYRQQPGQSLTLIATANQGSEATYESGFVIDKFPISRPNLTFSTLTVSNMSPEDSSIYLCSVRQGAFETQYFGPGTRLLVL.

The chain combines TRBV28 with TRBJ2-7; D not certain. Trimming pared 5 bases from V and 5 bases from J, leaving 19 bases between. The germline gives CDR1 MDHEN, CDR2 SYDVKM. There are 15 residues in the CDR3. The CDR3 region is CASSGATRRDDEQYF. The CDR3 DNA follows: TGTGCCAGCAGTGGCGCTACCAGGAGAGACGACGAGCAGTACTTC.

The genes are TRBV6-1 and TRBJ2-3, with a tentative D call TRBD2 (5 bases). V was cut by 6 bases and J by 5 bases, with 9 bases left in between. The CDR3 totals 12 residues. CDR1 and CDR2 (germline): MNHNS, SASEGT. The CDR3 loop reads CASRADGDTQYF. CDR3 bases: TGTGCCAGCAGAGCGGACGGAGATACGCAGTATTTT.

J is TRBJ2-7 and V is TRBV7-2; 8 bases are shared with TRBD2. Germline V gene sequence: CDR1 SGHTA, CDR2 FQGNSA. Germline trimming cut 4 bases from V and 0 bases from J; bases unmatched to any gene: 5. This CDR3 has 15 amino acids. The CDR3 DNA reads TGTGCCAGCAGCTACACTAGCGGAAGCTCCTACGAGCAGTACTTC. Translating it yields CASSYTSGSSYEQYF.

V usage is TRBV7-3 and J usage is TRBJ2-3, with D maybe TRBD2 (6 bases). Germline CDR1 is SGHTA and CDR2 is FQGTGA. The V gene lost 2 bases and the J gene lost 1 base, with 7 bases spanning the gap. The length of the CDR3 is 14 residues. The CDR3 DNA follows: TGTGCCAGCAGCTTACGACTAGGCACAGATACGCAGTATTTT. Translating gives CASSLRLGTDTQYF.

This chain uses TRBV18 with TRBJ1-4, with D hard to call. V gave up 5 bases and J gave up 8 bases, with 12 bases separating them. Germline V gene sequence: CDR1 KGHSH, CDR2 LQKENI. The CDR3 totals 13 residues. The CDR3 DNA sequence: TGTGCCAGCTCATCCGCCCTGGGCGAAAAACTGTTTTTT. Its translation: CASSSALGEKLFF.

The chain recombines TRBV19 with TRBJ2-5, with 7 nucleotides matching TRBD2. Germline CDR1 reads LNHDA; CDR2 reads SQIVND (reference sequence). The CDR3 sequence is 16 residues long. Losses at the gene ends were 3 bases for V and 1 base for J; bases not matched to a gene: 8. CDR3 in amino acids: CASSIGLAELQETQYF. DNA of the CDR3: TGTGCCAGTAGTATTGGTCTAGCGGAGCTCCAAGAGACCCAGTACTTC.

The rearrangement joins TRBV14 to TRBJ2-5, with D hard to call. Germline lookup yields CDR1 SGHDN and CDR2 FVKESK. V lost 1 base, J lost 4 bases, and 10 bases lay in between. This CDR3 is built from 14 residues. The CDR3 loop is CASSQGPVLETQYF. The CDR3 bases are TGTGCCAGCAGCCAAGGGCCAGTTTTAGAGACCCAGTACTTC. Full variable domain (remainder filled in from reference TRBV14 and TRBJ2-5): EAGVTQFPSHSVIEKGQTVTLRCDPISGHDNLYWYRRVMGKEIKFLLHFVKESKQDESGMPNNRFLAERTGGTYSTLKVQPAELEDSGVYFCASSQGPVLETQYFGPGTRLLVL.

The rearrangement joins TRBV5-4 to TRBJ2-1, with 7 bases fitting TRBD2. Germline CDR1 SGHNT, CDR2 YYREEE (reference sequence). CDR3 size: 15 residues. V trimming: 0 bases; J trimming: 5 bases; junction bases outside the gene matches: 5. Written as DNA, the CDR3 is TGTGCCAGCAGCTTGGCGTCTAGCGGACACAATGAGCAGTTCTTC. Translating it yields CASSLASSGHNEQFF.

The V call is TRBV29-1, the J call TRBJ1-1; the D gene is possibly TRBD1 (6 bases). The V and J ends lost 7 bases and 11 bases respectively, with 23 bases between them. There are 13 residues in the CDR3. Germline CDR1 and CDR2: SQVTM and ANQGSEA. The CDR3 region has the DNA TGCAGCGGGGGGGATCAGGGGATCGAAGGGGCTTTCTTT. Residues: CSGGDQGIEGAFF.